This is a list of T cell receptor beta chains from one sample in a study of shared clonotypes between healthy human individuals. The table came from immunoSEQ multiplex PCR; TCRdb's copy has only in-frame clones and leaves some out. The sample has millions of clones, roughly 94% seen once. The sample comprised naive CD4+ T cells sorted from blood. All receptors derive from a man between 18 and 35 years old in good health. Both conserved end residues are part of each CDR3. A D gene is named only where the DNA matches it firmly. A clone size is listed for some rows: how often the clone was seen (once, few, many), or a class if it is expanded.

v_gene	abundance	j_gene	d_gene	CDR3nt	CDR3aa
TRBV10-3	NA	TRBJ1-2	TRBD1	TGTGCCATGGGCGGACAGGGTGAAACCTATGGCTACACCTTC	CAMGGQGETYGYTF
TRBV7-3	NA	TRBJ1-1	NA	TGTGCCAGCAGCTCGTGGGAGGCCACTGAAGCTTTCTTT	CASSSWEATEAFF
TRBV4-2	once	TRBJ1-1	NA	TGTGCCAGCAGCCGAAAGAACACTGAAGCTTTCTTT	CASSRKNTEAFF
TRBV7-8	NA	TRBJ2-1	TRBD2	TGTGCCAGCAGCTTAAATCCTAGCGGCGCCTCCTACAATGAGCAGTTCTTC	CASSLNPSGASYNEQFF
TRBV7-2	NA	TRBJ2-7	NA	TGTGCCAGCAGCTTGACAAGTGGGGGGAGCCGGCCCTACGAGCAGTACTTC	CASSLTSGGSRPYEQYF
TRBV4-1	NA	TRBJ1-2	NA	TGCGCCAGCAGCCAAGTACCGGGCGGGGGCTACACCTTC	CASSQVPGGGYTF
TRBV11-1	NA	TRBJ2-3	TRBD2	TGTGCCAGCAGCTTAGAAGTAGTGGGACTATTCGGTGATACGCAGTATTTT	CASSLEVVGLFGDTQYF
TRBV5-1	NA	TRBJ2-2	NA	TGCGCCAGCAGCTTGGGATACAGACCCTCGAACACCGGGGAGCTGTTTTTT	CASSLGYRPSNTGELFF
TRBV12-2	NA	TRBJ2-3	NA	TGTGCAAGTCGCTCCCCCCCGGCCGAGGCCGCAGATACGCAGTATTTT	CASRSPPAEAADTQYF
TRBV6-5	NA	TRBJ2-2	TRBD1	TGTGCCAGCAGTAGACAGGGGGTGAACGGGGAGCTGTTTTTT	CASSRQGVNGELFF
TRBV28	NA	TRBJ2-3	NA	TGTGCCAGCAGTTTTGAGGGGACTAGCACAGATACGCAGTATTTT	CASSFEGTSTDTQYF
TRBV14	NA	TRBJ1-2	TRBD1	TGTGCCAGCAGCCAAGATCGGCCAGGGGGCGTAACGGCCTATGGCTACACCTTC	CASSQDRPGGVTAYGYTF
TRBV7-2	once	TRBJ2-3	NA	TGTGCCAGCAGCTTATCAGGGGGACTAACAGATACGCAGTATTTT	CASSLSGGLTDTQYF
TRBV2	NA	TRBJ1-1	NA	TGTGCCAGCATCTTCAAGTTGAACACTGAAGCTTTCTTT	CASIFKLNTEAFF
TRBV5-1	NA	TRBJ2-7	TRBD2	TGCGCCAGCAGACCTTACTATAGCGGGGCTTACGAGCAGTACTTC	CASRPYYSGAYEQYF
TRBV30	NA	TRBJ2-1	NA	TGTGCCTGGAGTCCGGGACTTTTGATTGGCAATGAGCAGTTCTTC	CAWSPGLLIGNEQFF
TRBV5-1	once	TRBJ2-3	TRBD2	TGCGCCAGCAGCTTGGGGCTAGCGGGAGAGGTGCATTTT	CASSLGLAGEVHF
TRBV5-1	NA	TRBJ1-6	NA	TGCGCCAGCAGCTTGGTCGGCCTCTCTTCACCCCTCCACTTT	CASSLVGLSSPLHF
TRBV2	few	TRBJ1-1	NA	TGTGCCAGCAGTGGGGTGGCAGGGAAGGTCGCTGAAGCTTTCTTT	CASSGVAGKVAEAFF
TRBV7-8	NA	TRBJ2-7	TRBD2	TGTGCCAGCAGCTTAGGGCTAGCGGGAGCGGAATACGAGCAGTACTTC	CASSLGLAGAEYEQYF
TRBV6-5	NA	TRBJ1-3	TRBD1	TGTGCCAGCAGTTACGACAGGGGATTAAACACCATATATTTT	CASSYDRGLNTIYF
TRBV5-1	NA	TRBJ2-6	NA	TGCGCCAGCACAGCGACAGGATTGTCTGGGGCCAACGTCCTGACTTTC	CASTATGLSGANVLTF
TRBV5-4	NA	TRBJ2-1	TRBD2	TGTGCCAGCAGCTCACGGACTAGCGGCCTCTCCTACAATGAGCAGTTCTTC	CASSSRTSGLSYNEQFF
TRBV4-1	NA	TRBJ2-5	TRBD2	TGCGCCAGCAGCCCAGAGGGAAGTGTAGCGGGAAACCAAGAGACCCAGTACTTC	CASSPEGSVAGNQETQYF
TRBV2	NA	TRBJ2-2	NA	TGTGCCAGCAGAGTTGACAGTATCGGGGAGCTGTTTTTT	CASRVDSIGELFF
TRBV28	NA	TRBJ1-5	NA	TGTGCCAGCACCCAGGGATTTTATAGCAATCAGCCCCAGCATTTT	CASTQGFYSNQPQHF
TRBV5-1	once	TRBJ1-4	TRBD1	TGCGCCAGCAGCTTGGGGGCCGGGACAGAGAATGAAAAACTGTTTTTT	CASSLGAGTENEKLFF
TRBV7-3	NA	TRBJ2-3	TRBD1	TGTGCCAGCAGCCCCAGGGGGAATACGCAGTATTTT	CASSPRGNTQYF
TRBV7-9	NA	TRBJ1-2	NA	TGTGCCAGCAGCCGTGGGAGTTCCTATGGCTACACCTTC	CASSRGSSYGYTF
TRBV9	NA	TRBJ1-2	NA	TGTGCCAGCACCTTATGGGGAACGGGGGGTAACTATGGCTACACCTTC	CASTLWGTGGNYGYTF
TRBV9	NA	TRBJ2-3	NA	TGTGCCAGCAGCCCGCGACAGAGCACAGATACGCAGTATTTT	CASSPRQSTDTQYF
TRBV28	NA	TRBJ2-2	NA	TGTGCCAGCAGTTTGAATGGTGGGGAGCTGTTTTTT	CASSLNGGELFF
TRBV7-7	NA	TRBJ1-6	TRBD1	TGTGCTAGCAGCTCCGGGACAGAAGATTCACCCCTCCACTTT	CASSSGTEDSPLHF
TRBV2	NA	TRBJ1-2	TRBD1	TGTGCCAGCAGTGAACAGGGGGTTAACTATGGCTACACCTTC	CASSEQGVNYGYTF
TRBV15	NA	TRBJ1-3	TRBD1	TGTGCCACCAGCGGGACAGGGTTAAAAAACACCATATATTTT	CATSGTGLKNTIYF
TRBV5-6	once	TRBJ2-3	TRBD2	TGTGCCAGCAGCTTCAGGCTAGCGGGAGGCACAGATACGCAGTATTTT	CASSFRLAGGTDTQYF
TRBV28	NA	TRBJ1-2	TRBD1	TGTGCCAGCAGTTTACTCCCACAGGGGAAGATAAACTATGGCTACACCTTC	CASSLLPQGKINYGYTF
TRBV30	NA	TRBJ1-2	NA	TGTGCCTGGAGTGTAATCCAGGGGAGCTACACCTTC	CAWSVIQGSYTF
TRBV27	NA	TRBJ2-5	TRBD2	TGTGCCAGCAGTTCACCTAAGACTAGCGGGAGAGAGACCCAGTACTTC	CASSSPKTSGRETQYF
TRBV28	NA	TRBJ2-7	TRBD1	TGTGCCAGCAGTCCCCGACAGGGGATACCCTACGAGCAGTACTTC	CASSPRQGIPYEQYF
TRBV4-3	NA	TRBJ2-7	NA	TGCGCCAGCAGCCAAGATATGGGGATCCAGAGCGAGCAGTACTTC	CASSQDMGIQSEQYF
TRBV6-6	NA	TRBJ2-5	NA	TGTGCCAGCAGTATCCCGTACCAAGAGACCCAGTACTTC	CASSIPYQETQYF
TRBV11-2	few	TRBJ2-3	TRBD1	TGTGCCAGCAGCTTAGTTCAGGGGGCAGGAGATACGCAGTATTTT	CASSLVQGAGDTQYF
TRBV10-3	once	TRBJ2-3	TRBD2	TGTGCCATCAGGGACTCGGGCGGGAGTGGTGCAGATACGCAGTATTTT	CAIRDSGGSGADTQYF
TRBV27	NA	TRBJ2-2	TRBD2	TGTGCCAGCAGTCCAACCCGCAGCGGGAGCAGGACCGGGGAGCTGTTTTTT	CASSPTRSGSRTGELFF
TRBV30	NA	TRBJ2-3	NA	TGTGCCTGGAGAATTAAAAGGGATACGCAGTATTTT	CAWRIKRDTQYF
TRBV29-1	NA	TRBJ1-5	NA	TGCAGCGTTGAAAACCACCAAGGCAGCAATCAGCCCCAGCATTTT	CSVENHQGSNQPQHF
TRBV30	NA	TRBJ2-5	TRBD1	TGTGCCTGGAGCCCGACAGGGCTGGAGACCCAGTACTTC	CAWSPTGLETQYF
TRBV5-4	NA	TRBJ2-3	TRBD2	TGTGCCAGCAGCTTGGGGACTAGCGGGGGAACGAAAACAGATACGCAGTATTTT	CASSLGTSGGTKTDTQYF
TRBV2	NA	TRBJ1-2	NA	TGTGCCAGCAGTGAAGCGCTTGGGCAGGGAAGAGCTGGCTACACCTTC	CASSEALGQGRAGYTF
TRBV7-9	NA	TRBJ2-3	NA	TGTGCCAGCAGCCCGGATCGACAAACTAGCACAGATACGCAGTATTTT	CASSPDRQTSTDTQYF
TRBV27	NA	TRBJ2-3	NA	TGTGCCAGCAGTTCCTACACAGATACGCAGTATTTT	CASSSYTDTQYF
TRBV5-8	NA	TRBJ2-2	NA	TGTGCCAGCAGCTTCCAGGGTGGGGAGCTGTTTTTT	CASSFQGGELFF